The sequence of this TCR beta chain was determined in a study of T cell changes during pregnancy in multiple sclerosis. Sequencing used immunoSEQ multiplex PCR; TCRdb keeps in-frame clones, though not all of them. The repertoire has 65,000 to 85,000 clones, approximately 91% of them found once; the top ten carry more than 1.3%. This CDR3 comprises 14 residues. Trimming cost V 5 bases and J 1 base, with 9 bases left between them. CDR1 and CDR2 from the germline V gene are LNHDA and SQIVND (reference sequence). V and J are TRBV19 and TRBJ1-5, with a possible D match to TRBD1 (5 bases). Source: peripheral blood, taken in the third trimester of pregnancy. This receptor was taken from a female donor with multiple sclerosis, enrolled in a pregnancy study. Here the CDR3 reads CASSARASNQPQHF. CDR3 DNA: TGTGCCAGTAGTGCCAGGGCAAGCAATCAGCCCCAGCATTTT.